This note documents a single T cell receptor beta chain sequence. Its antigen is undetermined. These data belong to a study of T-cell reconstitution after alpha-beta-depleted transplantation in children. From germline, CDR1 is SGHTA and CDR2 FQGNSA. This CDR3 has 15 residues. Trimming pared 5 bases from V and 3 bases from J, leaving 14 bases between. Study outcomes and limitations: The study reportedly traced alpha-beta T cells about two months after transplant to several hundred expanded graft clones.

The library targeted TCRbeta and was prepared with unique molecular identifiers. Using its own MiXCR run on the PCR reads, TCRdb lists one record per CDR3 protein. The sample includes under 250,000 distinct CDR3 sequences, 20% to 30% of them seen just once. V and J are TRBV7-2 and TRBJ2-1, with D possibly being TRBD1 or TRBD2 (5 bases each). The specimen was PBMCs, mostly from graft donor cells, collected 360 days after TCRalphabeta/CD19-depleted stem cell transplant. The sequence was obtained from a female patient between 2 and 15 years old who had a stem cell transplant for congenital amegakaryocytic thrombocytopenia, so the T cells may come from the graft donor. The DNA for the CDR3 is TGTGCCAGCAGCCCCCGGGACGGATACTACAATGAGCAGTTCTTC. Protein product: CASSPRDGYYNEQFF. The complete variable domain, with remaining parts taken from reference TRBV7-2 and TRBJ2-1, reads GAGVSQSPSNKVTEKGKDVELRCDPISGHTALYWYRQSLGQGLEFLIYFQGNSAPDKSGLPSDRFSAERTGGSVSTLTIQRTQQEDSAVYLCASSPRDGYYNEQFFGPGTRLTVL.